This TCR beta chain was retrieved from a study of blood T cell repertoires in COVID-19. Study as a whole: T cells, B-cell-depleted T cells, or PBMCs provided the cDNA or gDNA that served as material.

Adults between roughly 18 and 89 years of age took part from 20 to 25 US areas. Which cohort a participant joined came from the clinical history participants gave. Methods used by the authors: It was from reference gene primer amplification that nucleated cell counts were estimated. Assay: immunoSEQ multiplex PCR; the TCRdb copy retains only in-frame clones and omits some. V and J calls and clone size come straight from that table; D and trimming were deduced from the DNA. The sample gives a few hundred thousand clones, 70% to 90% of which show up once; under 2.5% is in the top ten. Per germline, CDR1 SGDLS and CDR2 YYNGEE. Trimming took 4 bases from V and 0 from J; bases not matched to a gene: 7. The CDR3 covers 15 residues.

Specimen: PBMCs or T cells enriched from blood (not recorded which). The rearrangement links TRBV9 to TRBJ2-7, with 7 bases lining up with TRBD1. The receptor's source is a man aged 25-40 years who had recovered from COVID-19. Written as DNA, the CDR3 is TGTGCCAGCAGCCGACAGGGACACAGCTCCTACGAGCAGTACTTC. Its protein is CASSRQGHSSYEQYF.